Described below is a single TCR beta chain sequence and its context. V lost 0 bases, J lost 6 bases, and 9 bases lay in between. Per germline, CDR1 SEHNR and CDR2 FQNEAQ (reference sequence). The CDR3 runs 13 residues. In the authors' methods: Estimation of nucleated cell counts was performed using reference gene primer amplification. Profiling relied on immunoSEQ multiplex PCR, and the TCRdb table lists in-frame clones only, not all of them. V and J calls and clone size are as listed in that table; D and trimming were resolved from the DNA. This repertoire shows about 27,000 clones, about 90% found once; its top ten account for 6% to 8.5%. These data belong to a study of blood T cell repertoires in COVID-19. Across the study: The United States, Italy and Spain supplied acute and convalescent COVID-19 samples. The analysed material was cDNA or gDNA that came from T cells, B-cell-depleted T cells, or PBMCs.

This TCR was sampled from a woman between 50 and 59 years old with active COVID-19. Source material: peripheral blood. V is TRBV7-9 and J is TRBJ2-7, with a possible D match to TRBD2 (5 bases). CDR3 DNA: TGTGCCAGCAGCTTAGCATCAGAGGGCGAGCAGTACTTC. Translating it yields CASSLASEGEQYF.